This TCR beta chain was found in a study of blood T cell repertoires in COVID-19. The overall study: Sites across the United States, Italy and Spain contributed samples from acute and convalescent COVID-19.

Generated by immunoSEQ multiplex PCR, the TCRdb table keeps only in-frame clones and is missing some. The data hold around 250,000 clones, with around 84% observed a single time. This TCR was recovered from a woman aged 35 to 49 who had recovered from COVID-19. Source material: peripheral blood.

The CDR3, as DNA: TGTGCCAGCAGTGGGCCGCCAAGCGTTAGCAATCAGCCCCAGCATTTT. Its protein is CASSGPPSVSNQPQHF. J is TRBJ1-5 and V is TRBV2; D not certain. The CDR3 contains 16 residues. The V end lost 4 bases, the J end lost 0 bases, and 13 bases lay between the germline ends. The germline V gene encodes CDR1 SNHLY and CDR2 FYNNEI.